This T cell receptor (beta chain) was captured in a study of blood T cell repertoires in COVID-19. As for the study in general: Whether acute or convalescent, the COVID-19 samples came from the United States, Italy and Spain. Sample material is recorded as cDNA or gDNA derived from T cells, B-cell-depleted T cells, or PBMCs.

In the authors' workflow: Amplified reference gene primers provided the basis for estimating nucleated cell counts. Clones were sequenced by immunoSEQ multiplex PCR, and TCRdb holds only the in-frame ones, with some missing. V and J calls and clone size are as listed in that table; D and trimming were resolved from the DNA. The sample has under 85,000 clones; around four fifths are singletons. CDR3 length: 13 residues. Trimming took 4 bases from V and 6 from J; bases not matched to a gene: 3. CDR1 and CDR2 (germline): MNHEY, SMNVEV (reference sequence). This clonotype was obtained from a human donor in a cohort sampled during active COVID-19. The sequenced material came from peripheral blood. This chain joins TRBV27 and TRBJ1-2; TRBD1 agrees at 9 bases. The CDR3 protein is CASSSWDRDGYTF. The DNA for the CDR3 is TGTGCCAGCAGTTCATGGGACAGGGATGGCTACACCTTC.